This T cell receptor (beta chain) was observed in a study of HIV-infected patients and healthy controls. From the 5' RACE reads, TCRdb called clonotypes with MiXCR, one entry per CDR3 protein. The sample has some 20,000 distinct CDR3 sequences, around 20% seen once. Deletions cut 2 bases from V and 4 bases from J, with 6 bases between. The CDR3 sequence is 13 residues long. CDR1 and CDR2 (germline): MNHEY, SVGEGT. The receptor was derived from a human donor in good health. Sequenced sample: CD8+ T cells from blood. This chain uses TRBV6-2 or TRBV6-3 with TRBJ1-5, with unresolved D. The CDR3 is CASSYAANQPQHF. In nucleotides, the CDR3 is TGTGCCAGCAGTTACGCAGCTAATCAGCCCCAGCATTTT.